This T cell receptor (beta chain) was recorded in a study of shared clonotypes between healthy human individuals. J lost 4 bases, V lost 4 bases, and 13 bases had no gene match. The CDR3 covers 18 residues. Looked up from germline, CDR1 is MDHEN and CDR2 is SYDVKM. Only in-frame clones appear in the TCRdb table, and some are missing; sequencing was by immunoSEQ multiplex PCR. The repertoire holds over a million clones, with 95% to 97% as singletons. This TCR came from a man aged 30 to 45 in good health. The chain combines TRBV28 with TRBJ2-1; TRBD2 matches at 10 bases. Sequencing used naive CD4+ T cells sorted from blood. The subset: CD45RA+ positively selected. CDR3 nucleotides: TGTGCCAGCAGTTCCCCCCAAAGCGGGAGGGCCGCGTACAATGAGCAGTTCTTC. It is translated as CASSSPQSGRAAYNEQFF.